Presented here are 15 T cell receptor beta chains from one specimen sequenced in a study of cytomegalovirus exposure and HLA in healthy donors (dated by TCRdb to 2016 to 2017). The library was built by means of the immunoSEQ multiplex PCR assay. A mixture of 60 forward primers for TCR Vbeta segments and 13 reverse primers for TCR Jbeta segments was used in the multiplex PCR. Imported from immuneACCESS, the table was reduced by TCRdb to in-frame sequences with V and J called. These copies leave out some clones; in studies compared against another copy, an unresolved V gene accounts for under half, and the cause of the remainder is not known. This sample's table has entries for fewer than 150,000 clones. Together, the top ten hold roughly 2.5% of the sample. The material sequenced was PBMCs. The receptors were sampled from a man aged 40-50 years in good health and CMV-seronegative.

CDR3 nucleotide sequence: TGTGCCAGCAGGCGGAGATCTGGGACAGGCGACAATGGGACCTTC. This codes for CASRRRSGTGDNGTF. The chain is built from TRBV6-1 and TRBJ1-2; 8 bases line up with TRBD1. The germline V gene has CDR1 MNHNS and CDR2 SASEGT. This CDR3 is 15 amino acids long. The V and J ends lost 6 bases and 14 bases, in that order; junction bases with no gene match: 20.

CDR3 amino acids: CASSMAGAGPLDTQYF. In nucleotides, the CDR3 is TGCGCCAGCAGTATGGCCGGCGCGGGGCCACTGGATACGCAGTATTTT. This chain connects TRBV5-1 to TRBJ2-3; D is possibly TRBD2 (6 bases). Germline V gene data show CDR1 as SGHRS and CDR2 as YFSETQ. V was cut by 5 bases and J by 6 bases, with 22 bases left in between. The CDR3 consists of 16 residues.

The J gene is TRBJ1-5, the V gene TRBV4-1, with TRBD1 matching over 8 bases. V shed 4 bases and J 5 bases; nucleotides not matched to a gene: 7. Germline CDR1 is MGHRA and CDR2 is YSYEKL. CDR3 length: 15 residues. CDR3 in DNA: TGCGCCAGCAGCCGGGACAGGAGTAACTATCAGCCCCAGCATTTT. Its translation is CASSRDRSNYQPQHF.

CDR3 DNA sequence: TGTGCCAGCAGCGCGGTGGAAAAGAGCTCTGGAAACACCATATATTTT. Translated: CASSAVEKSSGNTIYF. V usage is TRBV7-9 and J usage is TRBJ1-3; D remains unclear. The CDR3 contains 16 residues. Germline CDR1 SEHNR, CDR2 FQNEAQ (reference sequence). Trimming removed 5 bases from V and 0 bases from J, with 14 bases in between.

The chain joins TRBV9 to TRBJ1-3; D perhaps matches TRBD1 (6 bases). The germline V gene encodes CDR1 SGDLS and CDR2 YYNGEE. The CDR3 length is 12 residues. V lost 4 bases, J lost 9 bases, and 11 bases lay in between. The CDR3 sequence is CASSLPDSTIYF. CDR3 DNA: TGTGCCAGCAGCCTGCCGGACAGCACCATATATTTT.

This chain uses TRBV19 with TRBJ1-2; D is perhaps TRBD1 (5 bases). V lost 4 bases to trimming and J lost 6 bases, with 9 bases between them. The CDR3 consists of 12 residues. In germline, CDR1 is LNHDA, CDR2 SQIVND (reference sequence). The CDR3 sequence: CASSNSGHGYTF. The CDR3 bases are TGTGCCAGTAGTAACTCAGGGCATGGCTACACCTTC.

The CDR3 DNA is TGTGCCAGCAGCTCTAACTCGCAACCGAGCGAAAAACTGTTTTTT. This translates into CASSSNSQPSEKLFF. The chain carries TRBV7-9 and TRBJ1-4; D is ambiguous. In germline, CDR1 is SEHNR, CDR2 FQNEAQ (reference sequence). V was cut by 4 bases and J by 8 bases, with 17 bases left in between. This CDR3 comprises 15 residues.

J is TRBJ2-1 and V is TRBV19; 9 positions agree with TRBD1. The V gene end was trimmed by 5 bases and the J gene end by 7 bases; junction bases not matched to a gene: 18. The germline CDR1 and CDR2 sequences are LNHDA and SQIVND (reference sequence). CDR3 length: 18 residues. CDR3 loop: CASSHPSTTDRGGNEQFF. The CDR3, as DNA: TGTGCCAGTAGTCACCCCTCTACCACGGACAGGGGTGGAAATGAGCAGTTCTTC. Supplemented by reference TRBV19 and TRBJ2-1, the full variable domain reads DGGITQSPKYLFRKEGQNVTLSCEQNLNHDAMYWYRQDPGQGLRLIYYSQIVNDFQKGDIAEGYSVSREKKESFPLTVTSAQKNPTAFYLCASSHPSTTDRGGNEQFFGPGTRLTVL.

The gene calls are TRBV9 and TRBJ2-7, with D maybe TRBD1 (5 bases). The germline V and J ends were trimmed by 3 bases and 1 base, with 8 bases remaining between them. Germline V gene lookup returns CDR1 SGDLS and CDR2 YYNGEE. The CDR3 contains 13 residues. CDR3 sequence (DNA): TGTGCCAGCAGCGACCACAGGTCCTACGAGCAGTACTTC. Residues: CASSDHRSYEQYF.

The CDR3 region is CASSSGQTYEQYF. DNA of the CDR3: TGCGCCAGCAGCAGTGGACAGACCTACGAGCAGTACTTC. This chain joins TRBV5-1 and TRBJ2-7; D possibly corresponds to TRBD1 (6 bases). There are 13 residues in the CDR3. Germline V lookup: CDR1 SGHRS, CDR2 YFSETQ. V lost 4 bases and J lost 2, with 10 bases in between.

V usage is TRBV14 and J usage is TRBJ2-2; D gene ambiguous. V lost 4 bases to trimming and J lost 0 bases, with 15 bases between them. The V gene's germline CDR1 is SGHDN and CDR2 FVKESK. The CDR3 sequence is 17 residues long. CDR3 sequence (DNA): TGTGCCAGCAGCCGATCAGATCCGTATCCGAACACCGGGGAGCTGTTTTTT. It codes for CASSRSDPYPNTGELFF.

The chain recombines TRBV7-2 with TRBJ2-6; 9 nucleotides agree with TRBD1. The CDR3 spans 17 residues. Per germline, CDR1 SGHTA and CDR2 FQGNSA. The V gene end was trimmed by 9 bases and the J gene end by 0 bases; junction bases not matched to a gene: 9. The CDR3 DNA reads TGTGCCAGGTCACTCGGACAGGGGAGCTCTGGGGCCAACGTCCTGACTTTC. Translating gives CARSLGQGSSGANVLTF.

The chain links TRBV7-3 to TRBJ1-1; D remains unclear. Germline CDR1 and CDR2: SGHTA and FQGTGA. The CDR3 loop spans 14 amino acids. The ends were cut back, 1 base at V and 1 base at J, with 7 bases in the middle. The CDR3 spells CASSLIAGNTEAFF. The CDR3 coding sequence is TGTGCCAGCAGCTTAATCGCGGGGAACACTGAAGCTTTCTTT.

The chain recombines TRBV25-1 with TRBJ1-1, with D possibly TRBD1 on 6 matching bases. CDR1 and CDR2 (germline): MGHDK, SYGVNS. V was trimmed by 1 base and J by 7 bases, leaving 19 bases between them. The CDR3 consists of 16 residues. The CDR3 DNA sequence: TGTGCCAGCAGTGAATTCGTTGGGGGCCCTTTCGGTGAAGCTTTCTTT. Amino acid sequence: CASSEFVGGPFGEAFF.

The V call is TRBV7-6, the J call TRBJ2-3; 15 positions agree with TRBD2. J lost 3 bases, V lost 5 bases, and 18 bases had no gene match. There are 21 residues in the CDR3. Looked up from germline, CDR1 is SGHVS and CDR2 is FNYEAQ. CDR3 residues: CASSILRPPGLAGGATDTQYF. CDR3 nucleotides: TGTGCCAGCAGCATCCTAAGGCCTCCGGGACTAGCGGGGGGAGCGACAGATACGCAGTATTTT.